This TCR beta chain was recovered during a study of control samples from healthy donors and cancer patients. V was shortened by 1 base and J by 5 bases, with 13 bases between the two germline ends. CDR3 length: 15 residues. Germline V gene lookup returns CDR1 SGHRS and CDR2 YFSETQ. The protocol was immunoSEQ multiplex PCR, while the TCRdb copy is restricted to in-frame clones and leaves out a portion. Here the sample spans 85,000 to 90,000 clones, about 88% being singletons. Source material: PBMCs. The chain combines TRBV5-1 with TRBJ2-1; D is possibly TRBD2 (7 bases). The sequence derives from a woman aged 50 to 60 with colorectal cancer. Here the CDR3 reads CASSLWEGDNNEQFF. CDR3 coding DNA: TGCGCCAGCAGCTTGTGGGAGGGGGACAACAATGAGCAGTTCTTC.